This record covers a single TCR beta chain. This clone showed up just once. Its antigen is not yet known. Per-base quality was not reported, and no clone a single base away is much larger than it. This entry comes from a study of blood T cell repertoires in COVID-19 (dated by TCRdb to the early 2020s). Study-wide context: Collaborator samples came from the United States, Italy and Spain and covered acute and convalescent phases of COVID-19. The material from the prospective study consisted of cDNA or gDNA derived from T cells, B-cell-depleted T cells, or PBMCs. Subjects who had been exposed to COVID-19, were actively infected with it, or had recovered from it provided the deeply sampled blood TCRbeta repertoires that made up the dataset. The repertoires were made available in a free public database intended to serve as a resource for research on the immune response to SARS-CoV-2. Samples were obtained from the ongoing ImmuneRACE study (first 160 participants) and from 1,254 subjects provided by 6 global collaborators. Sample metadata almost always included a de-identified subject ID, COVID-19 status, age in years and sex. Where HLA class I and class II types were available, the types were taken from metadata supplied by the sample provider, not from assay-based typing. Study-wide conclusions, independent of this receptor: The amount of clinical and demographic metadata varied by source and participant and was provided uncurated.

The CDR3 numbers 13 residues from cysteine through phenylalanine. Just CDR3 DNA is preserved here, 39 bases in frame from base 1. Per the germline V gene, SGHRS is the CDR1 and YFSETQ is the CDR2. V is pared back by 3 bases and J by 8 bases, with 12 bases lying between the germline termini. TCRbeta CDR3 regions were amplified from genomic DNA using the immunoSEQ Assay, a bias-controlled multiplex PCR. In the paper's pipeline: Within the assay, amplification of reference gene primers was used to estimate how many nucleated cells each sample contained. To quantify the absolute abundance of each unique TCRbeta CDR3 rearrangement, sequence reads were collapsed and filtered. For each sample, productive Simpson clonality was calculated as the square root of Simpson's diversity index over productive rearrangements. TCRdb retrieved this table from immuneACCESS and kept in-frame rearrangements only. Not all clones are present; in checked studies, unresolved V genes account for under half, and no reason is known for the remainder. Clone size and V and J calls were adopted from that table, with D and trimming inferred from the DNA. This sample lists around 140,000 clones; around 90% were detected once. 1.8% of the sample is held by the ten biggest clonotypes.

Collaborating institutions collected whole blood in K2EDTA tubes following their own protocols. For TCRbeta analysis, collaborators shipped samples in one of three forms: frozen whole blood, isolated PBMCs, or DNA extracted from either of those sample types. The chain was built from TRBV5-1 and TRBJ1-3; a tentative D call is TRBD1 (6 bases match). The clonotype comes from a man in his 70s with acute or convalescent COVID-19. The source material was peripheral blood. DNA sequence: TGCGCCAGCAGCTCCCAGGGGTACGACACCATATATTTT. The translation is CASSSQGYDTIYF. Extended through the reference TRBV5-1 and TRBJ1-3 proteins, this CDR3 yields the full variable domain: KAGVTQTPRYLIKTRGQQVTLSCSPISGHRSVSWYQQTPGQGLQFLFEYFSETQRNKGNFPGRFSGRQFSNSRSEMNVSTLELGDSALYLCASSSQGYDTIYFGEGSWLTVV.